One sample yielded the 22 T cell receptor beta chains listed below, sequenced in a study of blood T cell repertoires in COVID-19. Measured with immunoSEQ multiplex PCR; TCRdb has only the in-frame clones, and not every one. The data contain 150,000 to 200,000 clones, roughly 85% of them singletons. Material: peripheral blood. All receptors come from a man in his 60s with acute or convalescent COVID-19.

CDR3 in amino acids: CASSPLAGGGYEQYF. DNA for the CDR3: TGTGCCAGCAGCCCCCTAGCGGGAGGTGGGTACGAGCAGTACTTC. The chain joins TRBV11-2 to TRBJ2-7; TRBD2 aligns across 11 bases. The CDR3 covers 15 residues. V lost 5 bases and J lost 4; bases outside the gene matches: 7. Germline V gene lookup returns CDR1 SGHAT and CDR2 FQNNGV.

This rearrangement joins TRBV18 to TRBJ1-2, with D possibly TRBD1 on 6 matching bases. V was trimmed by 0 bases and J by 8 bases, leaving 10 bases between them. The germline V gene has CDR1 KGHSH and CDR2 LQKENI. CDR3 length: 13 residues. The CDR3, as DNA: TGTGCCAGCTCACCACCGGGGGCTCGGGGCTACACCTTC. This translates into CASSPPGARGYTF.

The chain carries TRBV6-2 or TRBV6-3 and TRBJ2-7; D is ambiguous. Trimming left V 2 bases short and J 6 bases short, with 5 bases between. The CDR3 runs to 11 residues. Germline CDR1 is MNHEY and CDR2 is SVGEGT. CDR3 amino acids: CASSYQSEQYF. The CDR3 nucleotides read TGTGCCAGCAGTTACCAGTCCGAGCAGTACTTC.

In DNA, the CDR3 is TGTGCCAGCAGCGCAGAACAGGGAATCGGGTACGAGCAGTACTTC. This gives the protein CASSAEQGIGYEQYF. This rearrangement joins TRBV9 to TRBJ2-7; perhaps TRBD1 as D (6 bases). This CDR3 is 15 amino acids long. V was pared by 3 bases and J by 4 bases, with 17 bases between. Germline V gene data show CDR1 as SGDLS and CDR2 as YYNGEE.

CDR3 in amino acids: CSASRRGPTDTQYF. In nucleotides, the CDR3 is TGCAGTGCTAGTCGGCGGGGGCCCACAGATACGCAGTATTTT. The genes are TRBV20-1 and TRBJ2-3; a possible D gene is TRBD2 (7 bases). CDR3 size: 14 residues. The germline CDR1 and CDR2 sequences are DFQATT and SNEGSKA (reference sequence). Trimming shortened V by 3 bases and J by 2 bases, and 12 bases separated the two germline ends.

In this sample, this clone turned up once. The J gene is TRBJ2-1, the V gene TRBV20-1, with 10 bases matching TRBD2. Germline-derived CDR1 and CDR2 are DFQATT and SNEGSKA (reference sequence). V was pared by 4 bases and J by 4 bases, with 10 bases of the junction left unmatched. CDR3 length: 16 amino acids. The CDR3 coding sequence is TGCAGTGCTACTGATAGGAGGACTAGCGGATACAATGAGCAGTTCTTC. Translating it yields CSATDRRTSGYNEQFF.

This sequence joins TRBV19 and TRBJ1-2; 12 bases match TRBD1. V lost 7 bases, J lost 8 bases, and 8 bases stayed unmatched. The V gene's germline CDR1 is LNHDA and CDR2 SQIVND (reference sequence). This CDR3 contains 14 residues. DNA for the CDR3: TGTGCCAGTACCCCTCTGGGACAGGGGGCGGGCTACACCTTC. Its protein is CASTPLGQGAGYTF.

This CDR3 is CASSDYPRAEQYF. The CDR3 coding sequence is TGTGCCAGCAGTGATTATCCTAGAGCCGAGCAGTACTTC. The V gene is TRBV2, the J gene TRBJ2-7; D remains unclear. The CDR3 consists of 13 residues. The V end was cut by 3 bases, the J end by 6 bases, with 12 bases between. Germline-derived CDR1 and CDR2 are SNHLY and FYNNEI.

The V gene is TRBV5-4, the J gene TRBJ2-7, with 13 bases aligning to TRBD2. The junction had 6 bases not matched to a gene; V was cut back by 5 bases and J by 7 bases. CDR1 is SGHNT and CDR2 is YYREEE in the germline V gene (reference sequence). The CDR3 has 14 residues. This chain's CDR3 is CASSQEGLAGEQYF. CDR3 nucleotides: TGTGCCAGCAGTCAGGAGGGACTAGCGGGGGAGCAGTACTTC.

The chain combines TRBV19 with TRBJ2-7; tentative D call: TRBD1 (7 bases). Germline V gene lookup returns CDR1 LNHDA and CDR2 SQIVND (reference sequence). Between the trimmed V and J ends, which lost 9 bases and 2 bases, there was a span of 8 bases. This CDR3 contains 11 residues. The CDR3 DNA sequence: TGTGCCAGCAGGGGGGCCTACGAGCAGTACTTC. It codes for CASRGAYEQYF. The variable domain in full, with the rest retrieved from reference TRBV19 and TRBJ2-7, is DGGITQSPKYLFRKEGQNVTLSCEQNLNHDAMYWYRQDPGQGLRLIYYSQIVNDFQKGDIAEGYSVSREKKESFPLTVTSAQKNPTAFYLCASRGAYEQYFGPGTRLTVT.

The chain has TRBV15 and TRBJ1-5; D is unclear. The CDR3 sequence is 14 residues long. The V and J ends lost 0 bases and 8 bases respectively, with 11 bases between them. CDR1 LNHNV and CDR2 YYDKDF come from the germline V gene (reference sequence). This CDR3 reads CATSRDGLIKPQHF. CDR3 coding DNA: TGTGCCACCAGCAGAGATGGGCTGATCAAGCCCCAGCATTTT.

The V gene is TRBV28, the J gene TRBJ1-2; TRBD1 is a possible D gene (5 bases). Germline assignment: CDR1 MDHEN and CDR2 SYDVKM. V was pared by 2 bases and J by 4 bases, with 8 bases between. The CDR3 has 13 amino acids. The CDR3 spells CASSLRGSYGYTF. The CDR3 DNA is TGTGCCAGCAGTTTAAGGGGCAGCTATGGCTACACCTTC.

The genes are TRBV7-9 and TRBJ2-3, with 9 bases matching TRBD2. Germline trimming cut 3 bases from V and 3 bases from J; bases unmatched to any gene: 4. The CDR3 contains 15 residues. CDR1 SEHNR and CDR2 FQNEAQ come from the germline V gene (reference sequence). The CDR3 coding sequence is TGTGCCAGCAGCTTGGCTAGCGGGGTTACAGATACGCAGTATTTT. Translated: CASSLASGVTDTQYF.

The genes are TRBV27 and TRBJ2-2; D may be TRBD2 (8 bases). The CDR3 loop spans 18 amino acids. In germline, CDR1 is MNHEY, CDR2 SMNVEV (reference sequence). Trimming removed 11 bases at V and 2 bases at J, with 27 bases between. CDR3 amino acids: CAGNRGSSGHQNTGELFF. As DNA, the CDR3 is TGTGCCGGGAACAGGGGTTCTAGCGGGCACCAAAACACCGGGGAGCTGTTTTTT.

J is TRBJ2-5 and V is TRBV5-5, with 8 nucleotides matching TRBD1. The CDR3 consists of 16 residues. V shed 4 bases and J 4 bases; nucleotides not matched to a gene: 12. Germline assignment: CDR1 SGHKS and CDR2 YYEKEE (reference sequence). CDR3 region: CASSLGQGGFGETQYF. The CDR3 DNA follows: TGTGCCAGCAGCCTCGGACAGGGCGGTTTTGGAGAGACCCAGTACTTC.

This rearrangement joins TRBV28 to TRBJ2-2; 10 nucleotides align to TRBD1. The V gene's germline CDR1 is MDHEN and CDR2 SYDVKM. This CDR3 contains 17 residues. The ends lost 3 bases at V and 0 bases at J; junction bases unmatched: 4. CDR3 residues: CASSLLGQGPNTGELFF. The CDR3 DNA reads TGTGCCAGCAGTTTGCTGGGACAGGGGCCGAACACCGGGGAGCTGTTTTTT. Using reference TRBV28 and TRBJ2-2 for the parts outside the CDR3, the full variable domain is DVKVTQSSRYLVKRTGEKVFLECVQDMDHENMFWYRQDPGLGLRLIYFSYDVKMKEKGDIPEGYSVSREKKERFSLILESASTNQTSMYLCASSLLGQGPNTGELFFGEGSRLTVL.

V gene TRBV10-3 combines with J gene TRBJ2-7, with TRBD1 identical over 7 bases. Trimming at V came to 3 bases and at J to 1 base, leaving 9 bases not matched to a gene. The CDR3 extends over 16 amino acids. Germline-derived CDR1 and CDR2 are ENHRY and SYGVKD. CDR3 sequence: CAISDPGTALSYEQYF. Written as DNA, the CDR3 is TGTGCCATCAGTGACCCCGGGACAGCCCTTTCCTACGAGCAGTACTTC.

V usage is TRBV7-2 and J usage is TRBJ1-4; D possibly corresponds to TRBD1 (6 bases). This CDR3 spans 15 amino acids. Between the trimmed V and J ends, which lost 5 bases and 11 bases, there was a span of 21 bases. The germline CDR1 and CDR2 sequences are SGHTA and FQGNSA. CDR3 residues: CASSPGQGLMRKLFF. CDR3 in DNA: TGTGCCAGCAGCCCAGGCCAGGGGTTAATGAGGAAACTGTTTTTT. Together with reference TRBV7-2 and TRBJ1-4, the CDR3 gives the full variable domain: GAGVSQSPSNKVTEKGKDVELRCDPISGHTALYWYRQSLGQGLEFLIYFQGNSAPDKSGLPSDRFSAERTGGSVSTLTIQRTQQEDSAVYLCASSPGQGLMRKLFFGSGTQLSVL.

Here the CDR3 DNA reads TGTGCCAGCAGTTATAGAAGGGGCGGTTTGAACACTGAAGCTTTCTTT. Its translation: CASSYRRGGLNTEAFF. The V gene is TRBV6-2 or TRBV6-3, the J gene TRBJ1-1; D is perhaps TRBD1 (5 bases). The germline V gene encodes CDR1 MNHEY and CDR2 SVGEGT. The CDR3 sequence is 16 residues long. Deletions cut 3 bases from V and 0 bases from J, with 14 bases between.

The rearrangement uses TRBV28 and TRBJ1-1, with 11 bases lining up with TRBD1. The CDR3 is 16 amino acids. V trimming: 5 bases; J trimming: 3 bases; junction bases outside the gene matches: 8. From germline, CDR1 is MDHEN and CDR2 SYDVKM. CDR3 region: CASSPPWTGGDTEAFF. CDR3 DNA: TGTGCCAGCAGTCCACCTTGGACAGGGGGCGACACTGAAGCTTTCTTT.

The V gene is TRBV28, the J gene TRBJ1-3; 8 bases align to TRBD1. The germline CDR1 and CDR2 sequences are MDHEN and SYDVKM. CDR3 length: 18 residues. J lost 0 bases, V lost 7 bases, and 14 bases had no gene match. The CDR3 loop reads CASTPGDRSLVSGNTIYF. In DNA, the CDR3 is TGTGCCAGCACCCCCGGGGACAGGAGCCTAGTCTCTGGAAACACCATATATTTT.

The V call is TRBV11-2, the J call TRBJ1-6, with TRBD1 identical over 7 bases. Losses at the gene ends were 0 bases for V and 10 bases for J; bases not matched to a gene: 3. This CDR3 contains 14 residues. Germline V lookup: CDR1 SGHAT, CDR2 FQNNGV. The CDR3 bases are TGTGCCAGCAGCTTAGATGGGACAGAATCACCCCTCCACTTT. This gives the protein CASSLDGTESPLHF.